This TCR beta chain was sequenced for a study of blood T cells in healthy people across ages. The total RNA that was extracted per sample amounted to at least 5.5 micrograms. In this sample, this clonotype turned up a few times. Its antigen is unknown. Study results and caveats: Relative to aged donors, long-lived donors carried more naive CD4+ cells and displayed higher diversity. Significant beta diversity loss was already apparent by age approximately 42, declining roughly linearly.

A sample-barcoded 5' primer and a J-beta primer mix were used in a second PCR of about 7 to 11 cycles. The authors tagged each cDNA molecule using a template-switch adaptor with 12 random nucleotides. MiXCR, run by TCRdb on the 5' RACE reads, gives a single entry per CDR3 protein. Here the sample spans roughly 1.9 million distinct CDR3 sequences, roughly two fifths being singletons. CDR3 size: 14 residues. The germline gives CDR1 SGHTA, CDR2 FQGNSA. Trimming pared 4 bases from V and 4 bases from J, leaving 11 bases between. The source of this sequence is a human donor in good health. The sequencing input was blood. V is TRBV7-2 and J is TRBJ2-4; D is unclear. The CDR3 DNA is TGTGCCAGCAGCTCCACCGGCGGAAAAAACATTCAGTACTTC. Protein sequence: CASSSTGGKNIQYF.